These 27 T cell receptor beta chains were sequenced from one sample in a study of Ad26.COV2.S vaccination and SARS-CoV-2 variants. TCRdb's copy holds only in-frame clones and misses some; the assay was immunoSEQ multiplex PCR. This sample has hundreds of thousands of clones; about four fifths occur once, and the top ten carry more than 7%. Treatment of the sample: about 20 received Ad26.COV2.S at low or high dose, single or two shots; about five received placebo; per-sample allocation not given. The samples date from day 63 after the first vaccine or placebo injection. The material was peripheral blood, obtained in a trial of Ad26.COV2.S vaccine versus placebo. These receptors were obtained from a person aged 18-60 years who received the Ad26.COV2.S COVID-19 vaccine or a placebo.

The chain employs TRBV11-3 and TRBJ2-7; 8 nucleotides match TRBD2. This CDR3 contains 13 residues. In germline, CDR1 is SGHNT, CDR2 YENEEA. Losses at the gene ends were 4 bases for V and 5 bases for J; bases not matched to a gene: 4. In DNA form, the CDR3 reads TGTGCCAGCAGCTGGGGACTAGTGAACGAGCAGTACTTC. Translated, it gives CASSWGLVNEQYF.

The chain uses TRBV6-6 and TRBJ2-5, with D tentatively TRBD2 (5 bases). The V gene lost 2 bases and the J gene lost 3 bases, with 10 bases spanning the gap. Looked up from germline, CDR1 is MNHNY and CDR2 is SVGAGI (reference sequence). The CDR3 has 14 residues. The DNA for the CDR3 is TGTGCCAGCAGTTACCGCTCACTAGAAGAGACCCAGTACTTC. As protein: CASSYRSLEETQYF.

This sequence joins TRBV3-1 (or the pseudogene TRBV3-2) and TRBJ1-5; 9 bases align to TRBD1. V lost 4 bases and J lost 7; bases outside the gene matches: 5. Per the germline V gene, CDR1 is LGHDT and CDR2 is YNNKEL (reference sequence). The length of the CDR3 is 14 residues. This CDR3 is CASSRGQGWQPQHF. Here the CDR3 DNA reads TGTGCCAGCAGCCGGGGACAGGGATGGCAGCCCCAGCATTTT.

This clone came up once. The genes are TRBV7-9 and TRBJ2-6; D is unresolved. Per the germline V gene, CDR1 is SEHNR and CDR2 is FQNEAQ (reference sequence). With 0 bases removed from V and 0 bases from J, the gap between germline ends came to 6 bases. CDR3 length: 16 residues. Here the CDR3 reads CASSLAAYSGANVLTF. The DNA of the CDR3 is TGTGCCAGCAGCTTAGCGGCGTACTCTGGGGCCAACGTCCTGACTTTC.

The chain couples TRBV10-1 to TRBJ2-1, with a weak D call TRBD1 (5 bases). Per the germline V gene, CDR1 is WNHNN and CDR2 is SYGVQD (reference sequence). The CDR3 loop spans 14 amino acids. V was pared by 4 bases and J by 2 bases, with 9 bases between. The CDR3: CASSAQGTYNEQFF. The DNA for the CDR3 is TGCGCCAGCAGTGCTCAGGGAACCTACAATGAGCAGTTCTTC.

This clone was seen a handful of times. This rearrangement joins TRBV15 to TRBJ1-3; possibly TRBD1 for D (5 bases). The CDR3 is made up of 15 amino acids. The V and J ends lost 0 bases and 1 base respectively, with 7 bases between them. Germline-derived CDR1 and CDR2 are LNHNV and YYDKDF (reference sequence). The CDR3 is CATSRDRQSGNTIYF. In DNA form, the CDR3 reads TGTGCCACCAGCAGAGACCGACAGTCTGGAAACACCATATATTTT.

The chain couples TRBV19 to TRBJ1-5, with unresolved D. V was clipped by 4 bases and J by 0 bases, with 16 bases between them. This CDR3 has 17 residues. The germline gives CDR1 LNHDA, CDR2 SQIVND (reference sequence). The CDR3 coding sequence is TGTGCCAGTAGTAGGCAGGCCAAAGGGTATAGCAATCAGCCCCAGCATTTT. It specifies CASSRQAKGYSNQPQHF.

This chain connects TRBV30 to TRBJ2-5; 7 nucleotides match TRBD1. J lost 5 bases, V lost 5 bases, and 11 bases had no gene match. The CDR3 is 14 residues long. Germline loops: CDR1 GTSNPN, CDR2 SVGIG (reference sequence). CDR3 amino acids: CAWAWTGLHETQYF. CDR3 nucleotides: TGTGCCTGGGCCTGGACAGGCCTCCACGAGACCCAGTACTTC.

The chain has TRBV7-9 and TRBJ2-5, with D unresolved. Germline values: CDR1 SEHNR, CDR2 FQNEAQ (reference sequence). The V end was cut by 1 base, the J end by 4 bases, with 16 bases between. The CDR3 has 16 amino acids. Here the CDR3 reads CASSLGEVGLRETQYF. The CDR3 coding sequence is TGTGCCAGCAGCTTAGGAGAGGTGGGTCTCCGAGAGACCCAGTACTTC.

The chain links TRBV5-1 to TRBJ2-7; 11 nucleotides agree with TRBD2. The CDR3 loop spans 15 amino acids. Germline V CDR1 and CDR2: SGHRS, YFSETQ. V dropped 3 bases and J dropped 6; count of bases not matched to a gene: 8. CDR3 amino acids: CASSSIAGGPGEQYF. CDR3 coding DNA: TGCGCCAGCAGCTCAATAGCGGGAGGGCCCGGCGAGCAGTACTTC.

The chain employs TRBV24-1 and TRBJ2-6, with a tentative D call TRBD1 (5 bases). This CDR3 has 16 amino acids. The germline V gene encodes CDR1 KGHDR and CDR2 SFDVKD. Trimming removed 0 bases at V and 2 bases at J, with 7 bases between. CDR3 bases: TGTGCCACCAGTGATTTGCCCAGGGCTGGGGCCAACGTCCTGACTTTC. Translated: CATSDLPRAGANVLTF.

The chain joins TRBV2 to TRBJ2-7, with D possibly being TRBD1 or TRBD2 (6 bases each). V was clipped by 6 bases and J by 6 bases, with 9 bases between them. Germline loops: CDR1 SNHLY, CDR2 FYNNEI. This CDR3 is 11 amino acids long. Here the CDR3 DNA reads TGTGCCAGCAGGAGGGGGGTCGAGCAGTACTTC. Protein product: CASRRGVEQYF.

The J gene is TRBJ2-3, the V gene TRBV9; D unresolved. The germline CDR1 and CDR2 sequences are SGDLS and YYNGEE. V lost 3 bases and J 2 bases, leaving 7 bases between the germline ends. This CDR3 contains 13 residues. The CDR3, as DNA: TGTGCCAGCAGCGCGCCTAACACAGATACGCAGTATTTT. This translates into CASSAPNTDTQYF.

The CDR3 nucleotides read TGCGCCAGCAGCCAGCCCGCAGTGGGATTTTTAGCGGGTGATGAGCAGTTCTTC. It encodes CASSQPAVGFLAGDEQFF. The chain carries TRBV4-1 and TRBJ2-1; 7 nucleotides match TRBD2. J lost 8 bases, V lost 3 bases, and 19 bases had no gene match. CDR1 and CDR2 (germline): MGHRA, YSYEKL. The CDR3 consists of 18 residues.

This clone was seen a single time. This sequence joins TRBV5-1 and TRBJ1-5; perhaps TRBD1 as D (6 bases). Trimming pared 0 bases from V and 4 bases from J, leaving 11 bases between. The germline V gene has CDR1 SGHRS and CDR2 YFSETQ. The CDR3 covers 15 residues. DNA of the CDR3: TGCGCCAGCAGCTTGGAGGCAGGGGCTAATCAGCCCCAGCATTTT. It yields the protein CASSLEAGANQPQHF. Full variable domain (missing parts from reference TRBV5-1 and TRBJ1-5): KAGVTQTPRYLIKTRGQQVTLSCSPISGHRSVSWYQQTPGQGLQFLFEYFSETQRNKGNFPGRFSGRQFSNSRSEMNVSTLELGDSALYLCASSLEAGANQPQHFGDGTRLSIL.

The chain employs TRBV7-2 and TRBJ2-3; TRBD2 aligns across 11 bases. Trimming cost V 5 bases and J 4 bases; bases outside gene matches: 8. The CDR3 runs to 16 residues. The germline V gene encodes CDR1 SGHTA and CDR2 FQGNSA. CDR3 protein: CASSRISGGAADTQYF. The CDR3 coding sequence is TGTGCCAGCAGCCGCATTAGCGGGGGGGCAGCAGATACGCAGTATTTT. The entire variable domain, with the rest obtained from reference TRBV7-2 and TRBJ2-3, is as follows: GAGVSQSPSNKVTEKGKDVELRCDPISGHTALYWYRQSLGQGLEFLIYFQGNSAPDKSGLPSDRFSAERTGGSVSTLTIQRTQQEDSAVYLCASSRISGGAADTQYFGPGTRLTVL.

The chain combines TRBV11-2 with TRBJ1-2; the D is unclear. CDR1 and CDR2 from the germline V gene are SGHAT and FQNNGV. The CDR3 is 11 amino acids. The V end was cut by 5 bases, the J end by 4 bases, with 5 bases between. DNA of the CDR3: TGTGCCAGCAGCCCCCCCTATGGCTACACCTTC. This translates into CASSPPYGYTF. The variable domain in full, with the rest retrieved from reference TRBV11-2 and TRBJ1-2, is EAGVAQSPRYKIIEKRQSVAFWCNPISGHATLYWYQQILGQGPKLLIQFQNNGVVDDSQLPKDRFSAERLKGVDSTLKIQPAKLEDSAVYLCASSPPYGYTFGSGTRLTVV.

This clone came up once. V and J are TRBV6-6 and TRBJ1-6; tentative D call: TRBD1 (5 bases). The V and J ends lost 6 bases and 9 bases respectively, with 15 bases between them. The CDR3 totals 14 residues. Germline V gene lookup returns CDR1 MNHNY and CDR2 SVGAGI (reference sequence). Here the CDR3 reads CASRSDLGGSPLHF. The CDR3 DNA reads as TGTGCCAGCAGGTCCGACCTGGGGGGTTCACCCCTCCACTTT.

This clone was seen only once. This chain joins TRBV6-1 and TRBJ2-7; D may be TRBD1 (6 bases). V gave up 2 bases and J gave up 3 bases, with 14 bases separating them. Germline CDR1 MNHNS, CDR2 SASEGT. This CDR3 region has 15 residues. CDR3 sequence (DNA): TGTGCCAGCAGTGAATTAGCAGGGGACCACTACGAGCAGTACTTC. Its protein product is CASSELAGDHYEQYF.

This chain links TRBV19 with TRBJ1-2, with 9 bases that match TRBD1. The trim removed 6 bases at V and 5 bases at J, leaving 1 base unmatched. Germline V gene lookup returns CDR1 LNHDA and CDR2 SQIVND (reference sequence). The CDR3 spans 12 residues. DNA for the CDR3: TGTGCCAGTAGGGGGACAGGGTATGGCTACACCTTC. This translates into CASRGTGYGYTF.

V and J are TRBV5-1 and TRBJ2-7; no firm D call. The germline V and J ends were trimmed by 4 bases and 6 bases, with 11 bases remaining between them. CDR3 length: 12 residues. Germline-derived CDR1 and CDR2 are SGHRS and YFSETQ. Here the CDR3 reads CASSGPSPEQYF. DNA for the CDR3: TGCGCCAGCAGCGGACCCTCCCCCGAGCAGTACTTC. Based on the CDR3 plus reference TRBV5-1 and TRBJ2-7, the full variable domain is KAGVTQTPRYLIKTRGQQVTLSCSPISGHRSVSWYQQTPGQGLQFLFEYFSETQRNKGNFPGRFSGRQFSNSRSEMNVSTLELGDSALYLCASSGPSPEQYFGPGTRLTVT.

The rearrangement uses TRBV3-1 (or the pseudogene TRBV3-2) and TRBJ2-7, with 9 bases aligning to TRBD2. V was clipped by 0 bases and J by 2 bases; unmatched bases: 5. The CDR3 length is 16 residues. The germline gives CDR1 LGHDT, CDR2 YNNKEL (reference sequence). The CDR3: CASSQEGGGRAYEQYF. For the CDR3, the DNA is TGTGCCAGCAGCCAAGAAGGAGGCGGGAGGGCCTACGAGCAGTACTTC.

This clone was counted only a few times. The chain couples TRBV5-4 to TRBJ1-1; D is unclear. V lost 3 bases and J 1 base, leaving 10 bases between the germline ends. CDR1 is SGHNT, CDR2 YYREEE, per germline (reference sequence). This CDR3 spans 14 amino acids. The CDR3 reads CASSWGSTNTEAFF. CDR3 sequence (DNA): TGTGCCAGCAGCTGGGGTTCCACGAACACTGAAGCTTTCTTT.

The chain recombines TRBV6-2 or TRBV6-3 with TRBJ2-7; the D gene is possibly TRBD1 (6 bases). The V end was cut by 0 bases, the J end by 2 bases, with 11 bases between. This CDR3 has 15 amino acids. Germline CDR1 is MNHEY and CDR2 is SVGEGT. CDR3 DNA sequence: TGTGCCAGCAGTTACTCGCCAACAGGGCCCTACGAGCAGTACTTC. Its translation is CASSYSPTGPYEQYF.

The CDR3: CASSVGDAASTDTQYF. The CDR3 DNA sequence: TGCGCCAGCAGCGTCGGGGACGCCGCTAGCACAGATACGCAGTATTTT. The rearrangement joins TRBV5-1 to TRBJ2-3; D could derive from TRBD1 or TRBD2 (5 bases each). The V end was cut by 4 bases, the J end by 0 bases, with 15 bases between. The CDR3 has 16 amino acids. The germline V gene encodes CDR1 SGHRS and CDR2 YFSETQ.

The rearrangement uses TRBV7-7 and TRBJ2-5; the D is unclear. This CDR3 is built from 15 residues. Trimming pared 8 bases from V and 2 bases from J, leaving 18 bases between. CDR1 is SSHAT, CDR2 FNYEAQ, per germline (reference sequence). The CDR3 is CASGKLGVGQETQYF. Written as DNA, the CDR3 is TGTGCCAGCGGCAAACTGGGCGTAGGACAAGAGACCCAGTACTTC.

This clone was picked up a small number of times. The chain recombines TRBV4-2 with TRBJ2-1; D is undetermined. The length of the CDR3 is 16 residues. V was pared by 0 bases and J by 2 bases, with 11 bases between. The germline gives CDR1 LGHNA, CDR2 YNFKEQ. The CDR3 loop is CASSQEETQAYNEQFF. CDR3 nucleotide sequence: TGTGCCAGCAGCCAAGAGGAGACTCAGGCCTACAATGAGCAGTTCTTC.